These 20 T cell receptor beta chains share one sample of origin, sequenced in a study of T cell changes during pregnancy in multiple sclerosis. Assay used: immunoSEQ multiplex PCR; TCRdb lists only in-frame clones, some missing. The sample lists around 64,000 clones; more than 85% were seen once. The specimen comprised CD8+ T cells from peripheral blood mononuclear cells, sampled in the third trimester of pregnancy. Source of these receptors: a female donor with multiple sclerosis, enrolled in a pregnancy study.

The genes are TRBV13 and TRBJ2-7; TRBD2 matches at 8 bases. The germline V gene has CDR1 PRHDT and CDR2 FYEKMQ (reference sequence). This CDR3 region has 15 residues. V trimming: 3 bases; J trimming: 4 bases; junction bases outside the gene matches: 8. The DNA of the CDR3 is TGTGCCAGCAGCTTGGCGTCTAGCGGGCTTTACGAGCAGTACTTC. It codes for CASSLASSGLYEQYF.

This clone was counted a single time. The chain is built from TRBV4-3 and TRBJ2-3, with TRBD2 matching 8 bases. Trimming took 1 base from V and 4 from J; bases not matched to a gene: 7. Germline values: CDR1 LGHNA, CDR2 YSLEER. CDR3 size: 16 residues. CDR3 residues: CASSQGAGELADTQYF. The CDR3 DNA reads TGCGCCAGCAGCCAAGGAGCGGGAGAATTAGCAGATACGCAGTATTTT.

The chain links TRBV23-1 to TRBJ1-1, with TRBD1 matching over 7 bases. TRBV23-1 is given ORF status, its function remaining uncertain. The CDR3 sequence is 16 residues long. The junction had 7 bases not matched to a gene; V was cut back by 3 bases and J by 0 bases. CDR3 bases: TGCGCCAGCAGTCATCCGACAGGGCGCATGAACACTGAAGCTTTCTTT. This codes for CASSHPTGRMNTEAFF.

The rearrangement links TRBV6-1 to TRBJ1-1; TRBD1 might be the D (6 bases). Trimming cost V 2 bases and J 4 bases, with 17 bases left between them. This CDR3 has 16 amino acids. Germline-derived CDR1 and CDR2 are MNHNS and SASEGT. The CDR3 DNA reads TGTGCCAGCAGTGAAAACAGGTGGGGGCAGGGCACTGAAGCTTTCTTT. As protein: CASSENRWGQGTEAFF.

The sample holds a few counts of this clone. The chain couples TRBV4-3 to TRBJ2-3; 8 nucleotides align to TRBD2. The germline CDR1 and CDR2 sequences are LGHNA and YSLEER. The CDR3 runs 17 residues. J lost 6 bases, V lost 0 bases, and 11 bases had no gene match. CDR3 region: CASSQEGPAGAPDTQYF. The DNA for the CDR3 is TGCGCCAGCAGCCAAGAGGGGCCAGCGGGAGCTCCGGATACGCAGTATTTT.

The V call is TRBV5-6, the J call TRBJ2-1; 10 nucleotides line up with TRBD1. The CDR3 is 14 residues long. Germline V gene data show CDR1 as SGHDT and CDR2 as YYEEEE. The V gene end was trimmed by 0 bases and the J gene end by 6 bases; junction bases not matched to a gene: 0. CDR3 sequence: CASSLGTGGNEQFF. The CDR3, as DNA: TGTGCCAGCAGCTTGGGGACAGGGGGCAATGAGCAGTTCTTC.

This clone appeared once. The DNA of the CDR3 is TGTGCCAGCAGCCCCCTGACAGGGGGCTTAGGCTATGGCTACACCTTC. Encoded protein: CASSPLTGGLGYGYTF. The rearrangement joins TRBV9 to TRBJ1-2; 10 bases align to TRBD1. V shed 4 bases, J shed 4 bases, and the junction held 10 bases outside the gene matches. This CDR3 has 16 amino acids. The germline V gene has CDR1 SGDLS and CDR2 YYNGEE.

The V and J genes are TRBV29-1 and TRBJ2-1; TRBD2 agrees at 10 bases. Trimming removed 2 bases from V and 8 bases from J; junction bases left unmatched: 3. The CDR3 spans 13 residues. Germline V CDR1 and CDR2: SQVTM, ANQGSEA. CDR3 loop: CSVEKREGDEQFF. The CDR3 region has the DNA TGCAGCGTTGAAAAGCGGGAGGGGGATGAGCAGTTCTTC.

This rearrangement joins TRBV5-4 to TRBJ2-1, with D perhaps TRBD2 (5 bases). The CDR3 has 14 amino acids. Germline CDR1 SGHNT, CDR2 YYREEE (reference sequence). V shed 2 bases and J shed 6 bases, with 12 bases lying between them. Written as DNA, the CDR3 is TGTGCCAGCAGCTTCTACGGGAACCTCAATGAGCAGTTCTTC. It is translated as CASSFYGNLNEQFF.

The chain uses TRBV29-1 and TRBJ2-2, with D unresolved. Germline V lookup: CDR1 SQVTM, CDR2 ANQGSEA. CDR3 size: 14 residues. V was cut by 7 bases and J by 2 bases, with 14 bases left in between. The CDR3 DNA sequence: TGCAGCGCCCACCTGGAGACTAACACCGGGGAGCTGTTTTTT. This codes for CSAHLETNTGELFF.

The chain has TRBV28 and TRBJ1-2; 8 nucleotides agree with TRBD1. The V segment lost 6 bases and the J segment 2 bases; nucleotides outside the gene matches: 14. The CDR3 is made up of 17 amino acids. Looked up from germline, CDR1 is MDHEN and CDR2 is SYDVKM. The CDR3 region has the DNA TGTGCCAGCAGCCTTCGGAGGACAGGGCTACCCAACTATGGCTACACCTTC. This sequence encodes CASSLRRTGLPNYGYTF.

The genes are TRBV11-2 and TRBJ2-1; maybe TRBD1 (6 bases). The ends were cut back, 2 bases at V and 8 bases at J, with 16 bases in the middle. Germline V gene data show CDR1 as SGHAT and CDR2 as FQNNGV. The CDR3 length is 15 residues. The CDR3 coding sequence is TGTGCCAGCAGCTTATCGAACAGGGTTAGTCATGAGCAGTTCTTC. Its protein product is CASSLSNRVSHEQFF.

This chain links TRBV9 with TRBJ2-5, with TRBD1 as a possible D gene (6 bases). CDR3 size: 14 residues. V dropped 3 bases and J dropped 4 bases, with 13 bases sitting between them. Germline CDR1 SGDLS, CDR2 YYNGEE. In DNA, the CDR3 is TGTGCCAGCAGCGCCACAGGGTCAGCAGAGACCCAGTACTTC. The encoded protein is CASSATGSAETQYF.

The chain is built from TRBV9 and TRBJ2-2; D perhaps matches TRBD2 (6 bases). Trimming left V 0 bases short and J 4 bases short, with 7 bases between. CDR3 length equals 14 residues. Germline V gene sequence: CDR1 SGDLS, CDR2 YYNGEE. The CDR3 DNA follows: TGTGCCAGCAGCGTAGACGGGAGCACCGGGGAGCTGTTTTTT. The encoded protein is CASSVDGSTGELFF.

The rearrangement joins TRBV27 to TRBJ2-3, with D unresolved. The CDR3 is 15 amino acids. Germline loops: CDR1 MNHEY, CDR2 SMNVEV (reference sequence). Trimming shortened V by 6 bases and J by 5 bases, and 18 bases separated the two germline ends. DNA for the CDR3: TGTGCCAGCAGAAAGAGGTCTACATATGAAGATACGCAGTATTTT. Protein: CASRKRSTYEDTQYF.

This clone was counted a single time. CDR3 region: CASSLEGHRNYGYTF. For the CDR3, the DNA is TGTGCCAGCAGCTTAGAGGGACATAGAAACTATGGCTACACCTTC. The chain links TRBV7-9 to TRBJ1-2; D may be TRBD1 (6 bases). CDR3 length equals 15 residues. CDR1 is SEHNR and CDR2 is FQNEAQ in the germline V gene (reference sequence). The V and J ends lost 1 base and 2 bases respectively, with 11 bases between them.

The gene calls are TRBV28 and TRBJ2-7; D possibly corresponds to TRBD1 (6 bases). The CDR3 length is 14 residues. The germline gives CDR1 MDHEN, CDR2 SYDVKM. Trimming stripped 6 bases from V and 4 bases from J, with 16 bases between. For the CDR3, the DNA is TGTGCCAGCAGCTTACAGGGATTGGGTTACGAGCAGTACTTC. This translates into CASSLQGLGYEQYF.

This chain joins TRBV2 and TRBJ1-5; D is possibly TRBD1 (6 bases). Trimming pared 4 bases from V and 1 base from J, leaving 8 bases between. CDR3 length equals 14 residues. Germline V CDR1 and CDR2: SNHLY, FYNNEI. The CDR3 loop reads CASSGTESNQPQHF. CDR3 coding DNA: TGTGCCAGCAGTGGGACAGAGAGCAATCAGCCCCAGCATTTT. The full variable domain, rest sourced from reference TRBV2 and TRBJ1-5, is EPEVTQTPSHQVTQMGQEVILRCVPISNHLYFYWYRQILGQKVEFLVSFYNNEISEKSEIFDDQFSVERPDGSNFTLKIRSTKLEDSAMYFCASSGTESNQPQHFGDGTRLSIL.

This clone appeared once. Other DNA sequences within the sample encode an identical CDR3. The chain carries TRBV19 and TRBJ2-7; 9 bases line up with TRBD1. With 3 bases clipped from V and 3 bases from J, the junction kept 3 bases outside the gene matches. Germline values: CDR1 LNHDA, CDR2 SQIVND (reference sequence). This CDR3 is 14 amino acids long. The CDR3 DNA reads TGTGCCAGTAGTATTGGGACAGGGAACTACGAGCAGTACTTC. Its translation: CASSIGTGNYEQYF.

The chain carries TRBV27 and TRBJ1-4; no clear D. The length of the CDR3 is 16 residues. Trimming cost V 4 bases and J 8 bases, with 20 bases left between them. Germline V gene data show CDR1 as MNHEY and CDR2 as SMNVEV (reference sequence). CDR3 sequence (DNA): TGTGCCAGCAGTTCCAGGTTCCTTGATGGATGGGAAAAACTGTTTTTT. Encoded protein: CASSSRFLDGWEKLFF.